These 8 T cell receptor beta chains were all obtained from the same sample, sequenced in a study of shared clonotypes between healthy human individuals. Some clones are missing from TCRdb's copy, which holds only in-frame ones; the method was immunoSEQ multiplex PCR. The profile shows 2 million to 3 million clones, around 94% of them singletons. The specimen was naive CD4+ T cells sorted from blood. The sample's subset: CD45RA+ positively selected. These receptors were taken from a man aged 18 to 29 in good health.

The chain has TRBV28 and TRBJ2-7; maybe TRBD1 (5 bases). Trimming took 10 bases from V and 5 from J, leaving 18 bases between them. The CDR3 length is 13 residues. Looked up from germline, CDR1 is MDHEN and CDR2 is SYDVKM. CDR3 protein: CATNPQTVNEQYF. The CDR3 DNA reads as TGTGCCACCAACCCACAGACAGTTAACGAGCAGTACTTC.

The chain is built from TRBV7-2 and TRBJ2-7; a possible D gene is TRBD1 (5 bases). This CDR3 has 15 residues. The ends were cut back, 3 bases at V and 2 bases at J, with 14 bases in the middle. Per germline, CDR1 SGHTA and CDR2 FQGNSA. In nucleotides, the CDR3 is TGTGCCAGCAGCTTCGTCGAAGGGGCAACCTACGAGCAGTACTTC. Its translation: CASSFVEGATYEQYF. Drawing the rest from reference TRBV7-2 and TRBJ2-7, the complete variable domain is GAGVSQSPSNKVTEKGKDVELRCDPISGHTALYWYRQSLGQGLEFLIYFQGNSAPDKSGLPSDRFSAERTGGSVSTLTIQRTQQEDSAVYLCASSFVEGATYEQYFGPGTRLTVT.

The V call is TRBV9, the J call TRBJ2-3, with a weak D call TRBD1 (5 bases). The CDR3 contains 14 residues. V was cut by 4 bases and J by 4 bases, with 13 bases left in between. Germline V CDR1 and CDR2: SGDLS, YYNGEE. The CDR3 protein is CASSLTDSPDTQYF. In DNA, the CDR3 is TGTGCCAGCAGCCTCACTGACAGTCCAGATACGCAGTATTTT.

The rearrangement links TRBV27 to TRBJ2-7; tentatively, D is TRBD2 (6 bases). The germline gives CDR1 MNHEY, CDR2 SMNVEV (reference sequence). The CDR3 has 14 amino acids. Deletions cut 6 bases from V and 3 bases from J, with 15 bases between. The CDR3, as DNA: TGTGCCAGCAGCAGGCTAGCGCAAGACTACGAGCAGTACTTC. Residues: CASSRLAQDYEQYF.

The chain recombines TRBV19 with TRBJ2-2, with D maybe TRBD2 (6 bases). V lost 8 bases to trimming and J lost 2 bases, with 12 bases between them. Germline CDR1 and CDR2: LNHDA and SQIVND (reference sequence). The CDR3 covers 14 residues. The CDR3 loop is CASSGTPNTGELFF. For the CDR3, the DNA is TGTGCCAGTTCCGGGACTCCTAACACCGGGGAGCTGTTTTTT.

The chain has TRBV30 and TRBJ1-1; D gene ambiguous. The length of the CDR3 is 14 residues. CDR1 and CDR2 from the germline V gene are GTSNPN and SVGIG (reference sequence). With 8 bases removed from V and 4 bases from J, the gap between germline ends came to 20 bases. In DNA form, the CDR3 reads TGTGCCCGCCGCGATGCAGGAGCTTCCACTGAAGCTTTCTTT. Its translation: CARRDAGASTEAFF.

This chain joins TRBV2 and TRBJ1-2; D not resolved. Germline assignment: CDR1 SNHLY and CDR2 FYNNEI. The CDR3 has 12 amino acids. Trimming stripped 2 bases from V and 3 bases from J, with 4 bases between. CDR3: CASSERHYGYTF. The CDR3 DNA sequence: TGTGCCAGCAGTGAAAGGCACTATGGCTACACCTTC.

The CDR3 sequence: CATSRDNGRGTNEQYF. The DNA of the CDR3 is TGTGCCACCAGCAGAGATAATGGCAGGGGCACAAACGAGCAGTACTTC. The chain combines TRBV15 with TRBJ2-7; the D gene is possibly TRBD1 (6 bases). The V end lost 0 bases, the J end lost 5 bases, and 17 bases lay between the germline ends. The CDR3 runs 16 residues. From germline, CDR1 is LNHNV and CDR2 YYDKDF (reference sequence).